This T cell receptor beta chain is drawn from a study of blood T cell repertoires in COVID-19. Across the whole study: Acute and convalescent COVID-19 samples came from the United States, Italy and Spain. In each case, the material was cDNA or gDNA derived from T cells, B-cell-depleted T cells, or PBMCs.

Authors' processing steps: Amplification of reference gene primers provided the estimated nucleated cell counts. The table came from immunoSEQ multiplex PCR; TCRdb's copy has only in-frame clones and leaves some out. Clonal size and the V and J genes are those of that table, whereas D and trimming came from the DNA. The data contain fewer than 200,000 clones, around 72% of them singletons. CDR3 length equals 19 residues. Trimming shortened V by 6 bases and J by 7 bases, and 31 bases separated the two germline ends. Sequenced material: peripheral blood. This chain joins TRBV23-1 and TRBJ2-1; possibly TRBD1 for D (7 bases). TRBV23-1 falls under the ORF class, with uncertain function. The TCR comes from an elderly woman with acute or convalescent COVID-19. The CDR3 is CASSRRGTEEEVVLNEQFF. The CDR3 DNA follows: TGCGCCAGCAGCCGCCGCGGGACAGAAGAAGAGGTCGTATTAAATGAGCAGTTCTTC.